Shown below are 10 T cell receptor beta chains from a single sample sequenced in a study of shared clonotypes between healthy human individuals. Clones were sequenced by immunoSEQ multiplex PCR, and TCRdb holds only the in-frame ones, with some missing. The sample lists 2,500,000 or so clones; under 95% were seen once. The sample comprised naive CD4+ T cells from PBMCs. Subset: CD45RA+ positively selected. These receptors came from a man younger than 30 in good health. Some clones in this sample may be carry-over from other donors' samples.

This clone was counted once. CDR3: CASSPLGGQTGKNIQYF. CDR3 DNA: TGTGCCAGCTCACCACTGGGAGGGCAGACAGGCAAAAACATTCAGTACTTC. The chain uses TRBV18 and TRBJ2-4; tentatively, D is TRBD2 (7 bases). This CDR3 is 17 amino acids long. Germline V gives CDR1 KGHSH, CDR2 LQKENI. V was shortened by 1 base and J by 3 bases, with 16 bases between the two germline ends.

This clone was seen once. The chain joins TRBV28 to TRBJ2-2; TRBD1 is a possible D gene (5 bases). The CDR3 is 15 amino acids. Per germline, CDR1 MDHEN and CDR2 SYDVKM. V lost 3 bases, J lost 3 bases, and 11 bases lay in between. CDR3 sequence: CASSLVGVDTGELFF. As DNA, the CDR3 is TGTGCCAGCAGTTTGGTAGGGGTTGACACCGGGGAGCTGTTTTTT.

The table lists this clone with a count of one. The chain carries TRBV6-5 and TRBJ2-7, with D uncertain. Germline loops: CDR1 MNHEY, CDR2 SVGAGI. The ends were cut back, 6 bases at V and 2 bases at J, with 17 bases in the middle. This CDR3 has 15 amino acids. The CDR3 is CASRRVYQTTYEQYF. In DNA, the CDR3 is TGTGCCAGCAGACGGGTGTACCAAACTACCTACGAGCAGTACTTC.

This clone was detected only once. The rearrangement joins TRBV11-1 to TRBJ2-3; TRBD2 agrees at 12 bases. Losses at the gene ends were 5 bases for V and 6 bases for J; bases not matched to a gene: 9. CDR3 length: 16 amino acids. The germline gives CDR1 SGHAT, CDR2 FQDESV (reference sequence). CDR3 nucleotide sequence: TGTGCCAGCAGCCCCGATCCCCTAGCGGGAGGGGATACGCAGTATTTT. This encodes CASSPDPLAGGDTQYF.

V gene TRBV5-6 combines with J gene TRBJ1-1; D remains unclear. V was clipped by 2 bases and J by 4 bases, with 6 bases between them. The CDR3 loop spans 12 amino acids. Germline CDR1 is SGHDT and CDR2 is YYEEEE. The CDR3 is CASSFLGTEAFF. In nucleotides, the CDR3 is TGTGCCAGCAGCTTTTTGGGCACTGAAGCTTTCTTT.

The rearrangement links TRBV27 to TRBJ2-7; D is possibly TRBD1 or TRBD2 (5 bases each). Per the germline V gene, CDR1 is MNHEY and CDR2 is SMNVEV (reference sequence). Trimming removed 8 bases at V and 6 bases at J, with 14 bases between. The CDR3 is 12 amino acids. CDR3 bases: TGTGCCAGCGGGACCCGATGGGGCGAGCAGTACTTC. This translates into CASGTRWGEQYF.

V gene TRBV27 combines with J gene TRBJ2-7; 11 bases map to TRBD1. The CDR3 runs to 15 residues. Trimming took 3 bases from V and 6 from J; bases not matched to a gene: 7. CDR1 is MNHEY and CDR2 is SMNVEV in the germline V gene (reference sequence). The CDR3 DNA reads as TGTGCCAGCAGTTTCTACCGGGACAGGGGGTCCGAGCAGTACTTC. Translation gives CASSFYRDRGSEQYF.

The chain combines TRBV2 with TRBJ2-2, with D hard to call. CDR1 SNHLY and CDR2 FYNNEI come from the germline V gene. V was shortened by 4 bases and J by 5 bases, with 8 bases between the two germline ends. The CDR3 extends over 13 amino acids. CDR3 bases: TGTGCCAGCAGTGTCGTTCGTACCGGGGAGCTGTTTTTT. It yields the protein CASSVVRTGELFF.

The rearrangement uses TRBV2 and TRBJ2-5; unclear D gene. Trimming cost V 6 bases and J 5 bases, with 16 bases left between them. Per the germline V gene, CDR1 is SNHLY and CDR2 is FYNNEI. This CDR3 comprises 14 residues. CDR3 DNA sequence: TGTGCCAGCAGGACCTTTACAGTATTCGAGACCCAGTACTTC. It is translated as CASRTFTVFETQYF.

This chain joins TRBV11-2 and TRBJ1-1; D is perhaps TRBD1 (6 bases). Trimming cost V 5 bases and J 4 bases, with 17 bases left between them. Germline V gene lookup returns CDR1 SGHAT and CDR2 FQNNGV. The CDR3 is 15 amino acids. The CDR3 loop reads CASSKGSDRSTEAFF. DNA for the CDR3: TGTGCCAGCAGCAAGGGCTCTGACAGGAGCACTGAAGCTTTCTTT. The full variable domain, rest sourced from reference TRBV11-2 and TRBJ1-1, is EAGVAQSPRYKIIEKRQSVAFWCNPISGHATLYWYQQILGQGPKLLIQFQNNGVVDDSQLPKDRFSAERLKGVDSTLKIQPAKLEDSAVYLCASSKGSDRSTEAFFGQGTRLTVV.